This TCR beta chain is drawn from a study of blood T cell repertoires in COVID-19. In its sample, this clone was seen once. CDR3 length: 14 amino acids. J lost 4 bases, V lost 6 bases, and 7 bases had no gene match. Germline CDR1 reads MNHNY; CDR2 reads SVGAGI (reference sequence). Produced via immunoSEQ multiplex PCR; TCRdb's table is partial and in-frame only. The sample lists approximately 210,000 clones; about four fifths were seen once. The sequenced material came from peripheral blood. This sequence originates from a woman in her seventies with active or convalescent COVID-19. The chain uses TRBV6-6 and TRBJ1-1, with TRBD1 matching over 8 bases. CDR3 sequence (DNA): TGTGCCAGCAGGGGGGCAGGGGGCCGCACTGAAGCTTTCTTT. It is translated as CASRGAGGRTEAFF.